The present TCR beta chain was sequenced within a study of cytomegalovirus exposure and HLA in healthy donors. Study outcomes and limitations: What a later analysis showed was that several of the most significant clusters appeared linked to common viral pathogens. Reportedly, fewer N-insertions than the roughly 700-donor mean appeared in an Asian-associated ancestry cluster in a later analysis. TCR beta V- and J-gene trimming was later associated with a missense DCLRE1C variant.

PCR primers comprised 60 Vbeta and 13 Jbeta primers. Generated by immunoSEQ multiplex PCR, the TCRdb table keeps only in-frame clones and is missing some. The sample lists more than 90,000 clones, over 60% seen once, with roughly 8% in the top ten. All donors participated as healthy donors of bone marrow. Germline V lookup: CDR1 LGHNA, CDR2 YNFKEQ. The CDR3 loop spans 13 amino acids. V was cut by 0 bases and J by 12 bases, with 11 bases left in between. This clone was seen a few times. Its antigen is unidentified. The rearrangement uses TRBV4-2 and TRBJ2-2, with a possible D match to TRBD2 (6 bases). The sequenced material came from PBMCs. This TCR came from a human donor in good health. The CDR3, as DNA: TGTGCCAGCAGCCAAGAAATAGGGAGGAAGCTGTTTTTT. Protein: CASSQEIGRKLFF.